Below, 23 T cell receptor beta chains from the same sample are listed, as sequenced in a study of blood T cell repertoires in COVID-19. Some clones are missing from TCRdb's copy, which holds only in-frame ones; the method was immunoSEQ multiplex PCR. The top ten clones hold 0.95% of a sample with 150,000 to 200,000 clones, about 82% of them seen once. Input material: peripheral blood. These receptors came from a man between 60 and 70 years old with COVID-19, enrolled during active disease.

V is TRBV19 and J is TRBJ1-2; tentative D call: TRBD1 (5 bases). With 2 bases removed from V and 1 base from J, the gap between germline ends came to 14 bases. This CDR3 region has 16 residues. CDR1 is LNHDA and CDR2 is SQIVND in the germline V gene (reference sequence). Written as DNA, the CDR3 is TGTGCCAGTAGTATATCCCAGGGAGGTGGTAACTATGGCTACACCTTC. Residues: CASSISQGGGNYGYTF.

The chain recombines TRBV24-1 with TRBJ1-2; no clear D gene. CDR1 KGHDR and CDR2 SFDVKD come from the germline V gene. The V end was cut by 1 base, the J end by 8 bases, with 4 bases between. CDR3 size: 11 residues. The CDR3 loop is CATSDLAGYTF. The CDR3 DNA is TGTGCCACCAGTGATTTAGCGGGCTACACCTTC.

The gene calls are TRBV4-3 and TRBJ1-2; perhaps TRBD1 as D (5 bases). Trimming cost V 1 base and J 1 base, with 10 bases left between them. Germline lookup yields CDR1 LGHNA and CDR2 YSLEER. This CDR3 comprises 15 residues. The CDR3 nucleotides are TGCGCCAGCAGCCAAGTGCCAGGGTTTAACTATGGCTACACCTTC. This encodes CASSQVPGFNYGYTF.

The rearrangement joins TRBV7-2 to TRBJ1-5; D perhaps matches TRBD1 (5 bases). V lost 0 bases, J lost 4 bases, and 10 bases lay in between. The CDR3 length is 15 residues. Germline values: CDR1 SGHTA, CDR2 FQGNSA. CDR3 sequence: CASSLARDRNQPQHF. In nucleotides, the CDR3 is TGTGCCAGCAGCTTAGCGCGGGACCGAAATCAGCCCCAGCATTTT.

Note on this clone: Other DNA sequences in the same sample also yield this CDR3. The chain has TRBV3-1 (or the pseudogene TRBV3-2) and TRBJ1-4, with D tentatively TRBD1 (6 bases). The CDR3 is 14 amino acids. Trimming shortened V by 1 base and J by 8 bases, and 11 bases separated the two germline ends. In germline, CDR1 is LGHDT, CDR2 YNNKEL (reference sequence). CDR3 bases: TGTGCCAGCAGCCAAGCAGGGGTAGGAGAAAAACTGTTTTTT. Protein: CASSQAGVGEKLFF.

CDR3 DNA: TGTGCCTGGGCCCCCCATAGCAATCAGCCCCAGCATTTT. This codes for CAWAPHSNQPQHF. The chain recombines TRBV30 with TRBJ1-5; D uncertain. V gave up 5 bases and J gave up 0 bases, with 8 bases separating them. Germline-derived CDR1 and CDR2 are GTSNPN and SVGIG (reference sequence). This CDR3 is built from 13 residues. Full variable domain (rest looked up from reference TRBV30 and TRBJ1-5): SQTIHQWPATLVQPVGSPLSLECTVEGTSNPNLYWYRQAAGRGLQLLFYSVGIGQISSEVPQNLSASRPQDRQFILSSKKLLLSDSGFYLCAWAPHSNQPQHFGDGTRLSIL.

The CDR3 region is CASSEASRDREQYF. In nucleotides, the CDR3 is TGTGCCAGCAGTGAAGCCTCACGGGACAGGGAGCAGTACTTC. This sequence joins TRBV6-1 and TRBJ2-7; 8 positions match TRBD1. CDR1 and CDR2 from the germline V gene are MNHNS and SASEGT. The CDR3 consists of 14 residues. V gave up 0 bases and J gave up 7 bases; unmatched junction bases: 5.

The chain joins TRBV11-2 to TRBJ2-2; 8 nucleotides align to TRBD1. Germline CDR1 SGHAT, CDR2 FQNNGV. The length of the CDR3 is 14 residues. The junction had 3 bases not matched to a gene; V was cut back by 1 base and J by 8 bases. In DNA form, the CDR3 reads TGTGCCAGCAGCTTAGCTCAGGGGGCTGGGGAGCTGTTTTTT. It yields the protein CASSLAQGAGELFF.

The chain recombines TRBV12-5 with TRBJ1-1; D gene unclear. The CDR3 covers 13 residues. Germline CDR1 and CDR2: LGHNT and FRNRAP. With 7 bases removed from V and 4 bases from J, the gap between germline ends came to 13 bases. The CDR3 coding sequence is TGTGCTAGTGCAGCGAGGTCGGGCACTGAAGCTTTCTTT. This encodes CASAARSGTEAFF.

CDR3 in amino acids: CASSPDQVNSGNTIYF. The CDR3 nucleotides read TGTGCCAGCTCACCAGACCAGGTGAACTCTGGAAACACCATATATTTT. The V and J genes are TRBV18 and TRBJ1-3; D gene uncertain. The germline V and J ends were trimmed by 2 bases and 0 bases, with 11 bases remaining between them. Germline-derived CDR1 and CDR2 are KGHSH and LQKENI. The CDR3 runs to 16 residues.

J is TRBJ1-2 and V is TRBV5-5; 9 bases agree with TRBD1. CDR3 length equals 15 residues. Germline CDR1 SGHKS, CDR2 YYEKEE (reference sequence). V lost 4 bases and J lost 8; bases outside the gene matches: 12. The CDR3, as DNA: TGTGCCAGCAGCCCGACAGGGGGTCAAGAGGGCGGCTACACCTTC. Encoded protein: CASSPTGGQEGGYTF.

The chain carries TRBV19 and TRBJ2-3, with 12 bases matching TRBD1. The V gene's germline CDR1 is LNHDA and CDR2 SQIVND (reference sequence). Unmatched junction bases numbered 6, after V lost 4 bases and J lost 1 base. The CDR3 totals 17 residues. In DNA form, the CDR3 reads TGTGCCAGTAGTAGGGGACAGGGGGCGGTAGGCACAGATACGCAGTATTTT. It is translated as CASSRGQGAVGTDTQYF.

This clone was detected once. The chain employs TRBV27 and TRBJ1-2; 9 nucleotides align to TRBD1. V gave up 5 bases and J gave up 8 bases; unmatched junction bases: 9. CDR1 and CDR2 (germline): MNHEY, SMNVEV (reference sequence). CDR3 length: 14 amino acids. CDR3 loop: CASSPQGASGGYTF. The CDR3 DNA follows: TGTGCCAGCAGTCCACAGGGGGCTTCTGGCGGCTACACCTTC.

The gene calls are TRBV6-1 and TRBJ2-1, with 7 bases that match TRBD1. CDR1 is MNHNS and CDR2 is SASEGT in the germline V gene. CDR3 length: 16 amino acids. The V gene end was trimmed by 6 bases and the J gene end by 1 base; junction bases not matched to a gene: 9. The CDR3 spells CASREQGLVSYNEQFF. The CDR3 bases are TGTGCCAGCAGGGAACAGGGGTTGGTATCCTACAATGAGCAGTTCTTC.

V is TRBV3-1 (or the pseudogene TRBV3-2) and J is TRBJ2-6; D is unresolved. The CDR3 covers 14 residues. Per the germline V gene, CDR1 is LGHDT and CDR2 is YNNKEL (reference sequence). V shed 6 bases and J shed 1 base, with 7 bases lying between them. The CDR3 coding sequence is TGTGCCAGCAGTCATCTATCTGGGGCCAACGTCCTGACTTTC. Amino acids: CASSHLSGANVLTF.

V is TRBV5-4 and J is TRBJ2-3; D possibly corresponds to TRBD2 (5 bases). CDR1 and CDR2 (germline): SGHNT, YYREEE (reference sequence). The CDR3 runs 16 residues. V lost 3 bases and J 2 bases, leaving 16 bases between the germline ends. This CDR3 reads CASSSTFLRATDTQYF. The CDR3 nucleotides are TGTGCCAGCAGCTCAACCTTTCTGAGGGCCACAGATACGCAGTATTTT.

The V and J genes are TRBV7-2 and TRBJ2-1; tentative D call: TRBD2 (5 bases). This CDR3 contains 15 residues. Trimming left V 5 bases short and J 8 bases short, with 19 bases between. Germline values: CDR1 SGHTA, CDR2 FQGNSA. The CDR3 loop reads CASSPSHSGSHEQFF. The CDR3 nucleotides are TGTGCCAGCAGCCCCAGTCACTCGGGGTCCCATGAGCAGTTCTTC.

V usage is TRBV28 and J usage is TRBJ1-2, with D possibly being TRBD1 (5 bases). The CDR3 sequence is 13 residues long. Germline CDR1 is MDHEN and CDR2 is SYDVKM. The germline V and J ends were trimmed by 6 bases and 8 bases, with 16 bases remaining between them. The CDR3: CASSLDRRHGYTF. In nucleotides, the CDR3 is TGTGCCAGCAGCTTAGACAGACGGCACGGCTACACCTTC.

This clone was observed a few times. The rearrangement uses TRBV7-8 and TRBJ2-2; D ambiguous. Trimming removed 2 bases at V and 5 bases at J, with 12 bases between. Germline V lookup: CDR1 SGHVS, CDR2 FQNEAQ. The CDR3 is made up of 15 amino acids. In DNA form, the CDR3 reads TGTGCCAGCAGCTTATTCGGGTCGGGTACCGGGGAGCTGTTTTTT. It codes for CASSLFGSGTGELFF. Combining the CDR3 with reference TRBV7-8 and TRBJ2-2 gives the whole variable domain GAGVSQSPRYKVAKRGQDVALRCDPISGHVSLFWYQQALGQGPEFLTYFQNEAQLDKSGLPSDRFFAERPEGSVSTLKIQRTQQEDSAVYLCASSLFGSGTGELFFGEGSRLTVL.

J is TRBJ1-1 and V is TRBV9; no clear D. CDR1 SGDLS and CDR2 YYNGEE come from the germline V gene. Trimming left V 3 bases short and J 3 bases short, with 9 bases between. The CDR3 has 13 amino acids. The CDR3 reads CASSEDRDTEAFF. In nucleotides, the CDR3 is TGTGCCAGCAGCGAAGACCGGGACACTGAAGCTTTCTTT. Full variable domain (remainder filled in from reference TRBV9 and TRBJ1-1): DSGVTQTPKHLITATGQRVTLRCSPRSGDLSVYWYQQSLDQGLQFLIQYYNGEERAKGNILERFSAQQFPDLHSELNLSSLELGDSALYFCASSEDRDTEAFFGQGTRLTVV.

The chain couples TRBV7-2 to TRBJ1-2; TRBD1 might be the D (5 bases). The CDR3 totals 13 residues. From germline, CDR1 is SGHTA and CDR2 FQGNSA. The ends were cut back, 6 bases at V and 8 bases at J, with 16 bases in the middle. CDR3 loop: CASSPPWGGGYTF. The CDR3 coding sequence is TGTGCCAGCAGTCCGCCTTGGGGGGGAGGCTACACCTTC.

The V gene is TRBV3-1 (or the pseudogene TRBV3-2), the J gene TRBJ1-2; D call uncertain. V lost 1 base to trimming and J lost 3 bases, with 6 bases between them. The CDR3 consists of 13 residues. In germline, CDR1 is LGHDT, CDR2 YNNKEL (reference sequence). The CDR3 coding sequence is TGTGCCAGCAGCCAAGTTGGGCACTATGGCTACACCTTC. Protein sequence: CASSQVGHYGYTF.

This clone was picked up one time. This chain uses TRBV19 with TRBJ2-1; maybe TRBD1 (5 bases). Germline CDR1 LNHDA, CDR2 SQIVND (reference sequence). CDR3 length equals 14 residues. V was clipped by 4 bases and J by 3 bases, with 10 bases between them. The CDR3 coding sequence is TGTGCCAGTAGTAATACAGGCGGCTACAATGAGCAGTTCTTC. It is translated as CASSNTGGYNEQFF.